The next 16 T cell receptor beta chains were all read from a single sample in a study of Tregs in tolerant kidney transplant recipients (dated 2019 in TCRdb). Receptor amplification or capture employed the immunoSEQ multiplex PCR assay. The table was pulled from immuneACCESS by TCRdb, which kept in-frame rearrangements only. Such tables lose some clones; where checked, under half of the loss comes from unresolved V genes, and the rest has no known cause. Counted in this sample were over 60,000 clones; roughly 98% of them appeared once. Around 0.6% of the sample is in the top ten clones. The time point label here, explained by the study, means: blood sample drawn before combined kidney and bone marrow transplant. The starting material was CD4+ T cells from blood, obtained before the transplant. The receptors were sampled from a human donor who received a combined kidney and bone marrow transplant.

This chain links TRBV11-2 with TRBJ1-5; maybe TRBD1 (6 bases). CDR1 is SGHAT, CDR2 FQNNGV, per germline. The V end was cut by 0 bases, the J end by 1 base, with 13 bases between. The length of the CDR3 is 17 residues. The CDR3 DNA follows: TGTGCCAGCAGCTTAGAGCGGTCAGGGGTGAGCAATCAGCCCCAGCATTTT. As protein: CASSLERSGVSNQPQHF.

The chain joins TRBV5-1 to TRBJ1-2; D may be TRBD1 (6 bases). From germline, CDR1 is SGHRS and CDR2 YFSETQ. This CDR3 contains 14 residues. The V end was cut by 1 base, the J end by 0 bases, with 7 bases between. This CDR3 reads CASSLYRANYGYTF. The CDR3 DNA reads TGCGCCAGCAGCTTGTACAGGGCTAACTATGGCTACACCTTC.

This chain links TRBV14 with TRBJ2-5; TRBD2 matches at 10 bases. CDR1 and CDR2 from the germline V gene are SGHDN and FVKESK. After removal of 4 bases from V and 2 bases from J, the junction contained 4 bases not matched to a gene. This CDR3 is 15 amino acids long. This chain's CDR3 is CASSLATSGQETQYF. The CDR3 region has the DNA TGTGCCAGCAGCCTCGCGACTAGCGGGCAAGAGACCCAGTACTTC.

The rearrangement joins TRBV4-1 to TRBJ2-5; 8 bases are shared with TRBD1. The CDR3 runs 15 residues. CDR1 is MGHRA and CDR2 is YSYEKL in the germline V gene. J was trimmed by 5 bases and V by 5 bases; bases with no gene match: 10. This chain's CDR3 is CASSGQGQRRETQYF. The DNA for the CDR3 is TGCGCCAGCAGCGGACAGGGACAGCGAAGGGAGACCCAGTACTTC.

The genes are TRBV5-5 and TRBJ1-4; 11 nucleotides match TRBD1. The trim removed 3 bases at V and 6 bases at J, leaving 4 bases unmatched. CDR1 and CDR2 from the germline V gene are SGHKS and YYEKEE (reference sequence). The CDR3 is 15 residues long. The CDR3 sequence: CASSSRTGGDEKLFF. The CDR3 region has the DNA TGTGCCAGCAGCTCTCGGACAGGGGGCGATGAAAAACTGTTTTTT.

In DNA form, the CDR3 reads TGTGCCTGGGGCAGGGATAACTATGGCTACACCTTC. Translated: CAWGRDNYGYTF. This chain connects TRBV30 to TRBJ1-2; D is possibly TRBD1 (5 bases). Trimming removed 5 bases from V and 1 base from J, with 8 bases in between. The CDR3 spans 12 residues. Per germline, CDR1 GTSNPN and CDR2 SVGIG (reference sequence).

The sample holds a few counts of this clone. The V gene is TRBV29-1, the J gene TRBJ1-1; D might be TRBD1 (5 bases). Deletions cut 6 bases from V and 1 base from J, with 9 bases between. Germline-derived CDR1 and CDR2 are SQVTM and ANQGSEA. The CDR3 sequence is 12 residues long. CDR3 DNA sequence: TGCAGCGTCCACCAGGGGAACACTGAAGCTTTCTTT. Encoded protein: CSVHQGNTEAFF.

This clone has just a few counts. This chain joins TRBV14 and TRBJ2-5; perhaps TRBD1 as D (6 bases). The CDR3 has 20 residues. Between the trimmed V and J ends, which lost 3 bases and 0 bases, there was a span of 26 bases. CDR1 is SGHDN and CDR2 is FVKESK in the germline V gene. The CDR3 sequence: CASSHKGFGGGLSYQETQYF. For the CDR3, the DNA is TGTGCCAGCAGCCACAAAGGGTTCGGTGGGGGCTTATCCTACCAAGAGACCCAGTACTTC.

The V call is TRBV4-3, the J call TRBJ2-7; 10 bases align to TRBD1. This CDR3 comprises 16 residues. Per the germline V gene, CDR1 is LGHNA and CDR2 is YSLEER. V lost 1 base, J lost 5 bases, and 8 bases stayed unmatched. CDR3 in amino acids: CASSQGPRGQGNEQYF. CDR3 coding DNA: TGCGCCAGCAGCCAAGGGCCCCGGGGACAGGGGAACGAGCAGTACTTC.

V gene TRBV5-1 combines with J gene TRBJ2-6, with D possibly TRBD2 on 5 matching bases. The germline V gene has CDR1 SGHRS and CDR2 YFSETQ. The length of the CDR3 is 17 residues. The V gene lost 5 bases and the J gene lost 0 bases, with 15 bases spanning the gap. The CDR3 protein is CASSSLSTSSGANVLTF. The CDR3, as DNA: TGCGCCAGCAGTAGCCTTAGCACTAGCTCTGGGGCCAACGTCCTGACTTTC.

The chain couples TRBV11-2 to TRBJ2-7; TRBD2 matches 12 bases. The CDR3 contains 18 residues. Germline CDR1 SGHAT, CDR2 FQNNGV. The V and J ends lost 4 bases and 7 bases, in that order; junction bases with no gene match: 17. Written as DNA, the CDR3 is TGTGCCAGCAGCTCCCTCCCCAAGACTAGCGGGAGAGTGGGAGAGCAGTACTTC. Translated: CASSSLPKTSGRVGEQYF.

The chain is built from TRBV11-2 and TRBJ2-3; 7 bases line up with TRBD1. Trimming cost V 7 bases and J 3 bases; bases outside gene matches: 7. CDR3 length: 14 residues. The V gene's germline CDR1 is SGHAT and CDR2 FQNNGV. CDR3 sequence reads: CASNRQGRTDTQYF. CDR3 coding DNA: TGTGCCAGCAACAGACAGGGTAGGACAGATACGCAGTATTTT. Full variable domain (missing parts from reference TRBV11-2 and TRBJ2-3): EAGVAQSPRYKIIEKRQSVAFWCNPISGHATLYWYQQILGQGPKLLIQFQNNGVVDDSQLPKDRFSAERLKGVDSTLKIQPAKLEDSAVYLCASNRQGRTDTQYFGPGTRLTVL.

The chain employs TRBV7-2 and TRBJ2-3, with D tentatively TRBD1 (6 bases). Deletions cut 4 bases from V and 7 bases from J, with 15 bases between. CDR3 length: 14 amino acids. Per germline, CDR1 SGHTA and CDR2 FQGNSA. The CDR3 DNA sequence: TGTGCCAGCAGCTACGACAGGCTGGGAAATACGCAGTATTTT. It specifies CASSYDRLGNTQYF. Based on the CDR3 plus reference TRBV7-2 and TRBJ2-3, the full variable domain is GAGVSQSPSNKVTEKGKDVELRCDPISGHTALYWYRQSLGQGLEFLIYFQGNSAPDKSGLPSDRFSAERTGGSVSTLTIQRTQQEDSAVYLCASSYDRLGNTQYFGPGTRLTVL.

The CDR3 protein is CASSIGPLGYEQYF. CDR3 nucleotide sequence: TGTGCCAGTAGTATTGGGCCACTAGGATACGAGCAGTACTTC. The gene calls are TRBV19 and TRBJ2-7; D is perhaps TRBD2 (5 bases). The CDR3 consists of 14 residues. CDR1 is LNHDA, CDR2 SQIVND, per germline (reference sequence). The V end lost 3 bases, the J end lost 4 bases, and 13 bases lay between the germline ends.

V and J are TRBV7-3 and TRBJ2-7, with 8 bases identical to TRBD1. Trimming cost V 5 bases and J 7 bases; bases outside gene matches: 7. The CDR3 totals 13 residues. Germline V lookup: CDR1 SGHTA, CDR2 FQGTGA. The CDR3 region is CASSQGQAGEQYF. The CDR3 coding sequence is TGTGCCAGCAGCCAGGGACAGGCAGGGGAGCAGTACTTC. Using reference TRBV7-3 and TRBJ2-7 for the parts outside the CDR3, the full variable domain is GAGVSQTPSNKVTEKGKYVELRCDPISGHTALYWYRQSLGQGPEFLIYFQGTGAADDSGLPNDRFFAVRPEGSVSTLKIQRTERGDSAVYLCASSQGQAGEQYFGPGTRLTVT.

V and J are TRBV12-5 and TRBJ2-3; 7 positions agree with TRBD2. Germline lookup yields CDR1 LGHNT and CDR2 FRNRAP. V gave up 7 bases and J gave up 7 bases; unmatched junction bases: 14. The CDR3 is made up of 15 amino acids. Here the CDR3 reads CASALWSGEIYTQYF. Here the CDR3 DNA reads TGTGCTAGTGCCCTCTGGAGCGGGGAAATATATACGCAGTATTTT.